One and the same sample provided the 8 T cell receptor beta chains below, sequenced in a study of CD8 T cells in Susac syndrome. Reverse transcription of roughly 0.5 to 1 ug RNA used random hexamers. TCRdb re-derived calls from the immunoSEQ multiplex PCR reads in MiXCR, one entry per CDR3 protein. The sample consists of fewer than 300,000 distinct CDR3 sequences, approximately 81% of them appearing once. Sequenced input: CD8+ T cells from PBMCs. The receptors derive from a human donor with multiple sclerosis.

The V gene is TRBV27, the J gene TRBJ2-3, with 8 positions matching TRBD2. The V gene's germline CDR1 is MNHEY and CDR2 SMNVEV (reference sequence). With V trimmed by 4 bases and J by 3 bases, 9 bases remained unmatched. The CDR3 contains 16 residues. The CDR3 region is CASSWADSGKTDTQYF. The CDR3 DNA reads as TGTGCCAGCAGTTGGGCGGATAGCGGGAAGACAGATACGCAGTATTTT.

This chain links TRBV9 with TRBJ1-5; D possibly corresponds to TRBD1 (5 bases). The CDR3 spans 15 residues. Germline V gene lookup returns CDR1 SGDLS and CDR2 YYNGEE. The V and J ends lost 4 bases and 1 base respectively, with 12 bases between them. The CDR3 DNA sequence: TGTGCCAGCAGCCCCACGAGGGACAGCAATCAGCCCCAGCATTTT. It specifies CASSPTRDSNQPQHF.

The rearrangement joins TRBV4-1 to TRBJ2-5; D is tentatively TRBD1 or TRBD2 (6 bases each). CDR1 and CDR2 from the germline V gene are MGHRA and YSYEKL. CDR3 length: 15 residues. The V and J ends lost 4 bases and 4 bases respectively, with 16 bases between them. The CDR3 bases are TGCGCCAGCAGCCGGTGGTCGGGGGCGGCAGAGACCCAGTACTTC. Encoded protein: CASSRWSGAAETQYF.

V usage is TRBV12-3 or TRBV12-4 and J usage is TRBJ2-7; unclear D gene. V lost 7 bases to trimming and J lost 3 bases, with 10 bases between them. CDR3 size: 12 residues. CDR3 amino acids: CASTLNVYEQYF. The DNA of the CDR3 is TGTGCCAGCACCCTGAACGTCTACGAGCAGTACTTC.

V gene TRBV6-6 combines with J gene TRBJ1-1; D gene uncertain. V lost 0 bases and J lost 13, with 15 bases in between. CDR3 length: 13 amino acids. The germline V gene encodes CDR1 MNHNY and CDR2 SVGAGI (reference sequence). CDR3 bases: TGTGCCAGCAGTTACTCGAAGTTGCTGGGCGTTTTCTTT. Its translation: CASSYSKLLGVFF.

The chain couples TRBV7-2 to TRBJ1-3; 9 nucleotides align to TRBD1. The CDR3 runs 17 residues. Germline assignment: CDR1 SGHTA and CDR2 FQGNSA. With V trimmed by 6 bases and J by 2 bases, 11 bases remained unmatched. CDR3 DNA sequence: TGTGCCAGCAGGCTGACCCACGGGACAGGGACTGGAAACACCATATATTTT. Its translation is CASRLTHGTGTGNTIYF.

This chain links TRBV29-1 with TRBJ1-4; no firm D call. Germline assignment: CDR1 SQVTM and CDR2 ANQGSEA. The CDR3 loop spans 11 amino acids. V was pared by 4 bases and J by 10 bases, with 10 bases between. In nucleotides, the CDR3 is TGCAGCGTTGTTTTTGGAGGAAAACTGTTTTTT. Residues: CSVVFGGKLFF.

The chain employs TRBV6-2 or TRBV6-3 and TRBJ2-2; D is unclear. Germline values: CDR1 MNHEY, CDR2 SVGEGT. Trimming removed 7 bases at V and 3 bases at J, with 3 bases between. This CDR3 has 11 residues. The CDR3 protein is CASTYTGELFF. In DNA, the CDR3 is TGTGCCAGCACCTACACCGGGGAGCTGTTTTTT.